These 20 T cell receptor beta chains originate from one sample sequenced in a study of cytomegalovirus exposure and HLA in healthy donors. TCRdb's table, derived via immunoSEQ multiplex PCR, lists solely in-frame clones and lacks some. The data show 100,000 to 150,000 clones, about 90% seen once. Sample: PBMCs. The receptors originated from a woman aged 18-29 years in good health and CMV-seronegative.

The rearrangement links TRBV7-2 to TRBJ1-1; 8 bases line up with TRBD1. The CDR3 consists of 14 residues. V was pared by 5 bases and J by 0 bases, with 2 bases of the junction left unmatched. CDR1 is SGHTA and CDR2 is FQGNSA in the germline V gene. The CDR3 spells CASSLTGVNTEAFF. CDR3 in DNA: TGTGCCAGCAGCCTGACAGGGGTGAACACTGAAGCTTTCTTT. The complete variable domain, with remaining parts taken from reference TRBV7-2 and TRBJ1-1, reads GAGVSQSPSNKVTEKGKDVELRCDPISGHTALYWYRQSLGQGLEFLIYFQGNSAPDKSGLPSDRFSAERTGGSVSTLTIQRTQQEDSAVYLCASSLTGVNTEAFFGQGTRLTVV.

As DNA, the CDR3 is TGCGCCAGCAGCCCCCAGGCAGGGGCAGGGCAGCCCCAGCATTTT. Translation gives CASSPQAGAGQPQHF. The rearrangement uses TRBV5-1 and TRBJ1-5; D may be TRBD1 (6 bases). The germline V and J ends were trimmed by 4 bases and 7 bases, with 18 bases remaining between them. CDR1 SGHRS and CDR2 YFSETQ come from the germline V gene. The CDR3 runs to 15 residues.

This chain links TRBV11-2 with TRBJ2-3; D is unclear. Germline loops: CDR1 SGHAT, CDR2 FQNNGV. V lost 1 base and J lost 0, with 11 bases in between. The CDR3 runs 16 residues. The CDR3 spells CASSLGQEPSTDTQYF. The CDR3 DNA is TGTGCCAGCAGCTTAGGCCAGGAACCTAGCACAGATACGCAGTATTTT.

V and J are TRBV7-2 and TRBJ1-1; D is ambiguous. Trimming removed 5 bases from V and 1 base from J, with 11 bases in between. This CDR3 spans 14 amino acids. The V gene's germline CDR1 is SGHTA and CDR2 FQGNSA. The CDR3, as DNA: TGTGCCAGCAGCGCTACGGGTGGGAACACTGAAGCTTTCTTT. Translation: CASSATGGNTEAFF.

The table lists this clone with a count of one. The chain carries TRBV27 and TRBJ2-5; D unresolved. Between the trimmed V and J ends, which lost 6 bases and 2 bases, there was a span of 4 bases. Germline values: CDR1 MNHEY, CDR2 SMNVEV (reference sequence). The CDR3 contains 11 residues. For the CDR3, the DNA is TGTGCCAGCAGCAGACAAGAGACCCAGTACTTC. Amino acids: CASSRQETQYF.

The chain recombines TRBV4-2 with TRBJ2-1; the match to TRBD2 covers 10 bases. The length of the CDR3 is 14 residues. Germline V gene lookup returns CDR1 LGHNA and CDR2 YNFKEQ. The V gene end was trimmed by 2 bases and the J gene end by 7 bases; junction bases not matched to a gene: 2. CDR3 in DNA: TGTGCCAGCAGCCAACGGACTAGCGGAAATGAGCAGTTCTTC. Encoded protein: CASSQRTSGNEQFF.

The rearrangement joins TRBV19 to TRBJ1-4; TRBD1 matches 11 bases. CDR1 and CDR2 (germline): LNHDA, SQIVND (reference sequence). V gave up 1 base and J gave up 7 bases; unmatched junction bases: 2. CDR3 size: 15 residues. The chain's CDR3 is CASSIGDRGSEKLFF. In DNA form, the CDR3 reads TGTGCCAGTAGTATAGGGGACAGGGGGAGTGAAAAACTGTTTTTT.

This rearrangement joins TRBV4-1 to TRBJ2-7; a weak D match, TRBD1 (6 bases). This CDR3 comprises 17 residues. CDR1 is MGHRA, CDR2 YSYEKL, per germline. V gave up 2 bases and J gave up 3 bases, with 20 bases separating them. The CDR3 sequence is CASSQKPQGSVNYEQYF. The CDR3 coding sequence is TGCGCCAGCAGCCAAAAACCTCAGGGGAGTGTAAACTACGAGCAGTACTTC.

The chain uses TRBV2 and TRBJ2-7, with TRBD2 matching over 7 bases. The CDR3 runs to 15 residues. V was clipped by 1 base and J by 5 bases; unmatched bases: 8. Per germline, CDR1 SNHLY and CDR2 FYNNEI. This CDR3 is CASSEVWGGIDEQYF. The DNA for the CDR3 is TGTGCCAGCAGTGAAGTATGGGGGGGTATCGACGAGCAGTACTTC.

The rearrangement uses TRBV7-8 and TRBJ1-1, with D uncertain. Trimming took off 4 bases at V and 4 bases at J, with 13 bases between the two ends. Looked up from germline, CDR1 is SGHVS and CDR2 is FQNEAQ. CDR3 length equals 14 residues. CDR3: CASSSTTRVTEAFF. Written as DNA, the CDR3 is TGTGCCAGCAGCTCAACTACCCGGGTCACTGAAGCTTTCTTT.

The gene calls are TRBV30 and TRBJ1-1; D uncertain. The CDR3 sequence is 12 residues long. Trimming cost V 0 bases and J 5 bases, with 7 bases left between them. The germline V gene has CDR1 GTSNPN and CDR2 SVGIG (reference sequence). The CDR3 bases are TGTGCCTGGAGTGTACTGACTACTGAAGCTTTCTTT. Encoded protein: CAWSVLTTEAFF.

CDR3 in amino acids: CASSLAGGTSSYTF. The DNA of the CDR3 is TGCGCCAGCAGCTTGGCCGGAGGGACGTCTAGCTACACCTTC. The V call is TRBV5-1, the J call TRBJ1-2; D might be TRBD1 (5 bases). Germline V gene data show CDR1 as SGHRS and CDR2 as YFSETQ. Trimming took off 0 bases at V and 9 bases at J, with 15 bases between the two ends. This CDR3 is built from 14 residues.

The chain recombines TRBV5-4 with TRBJ2-7, with 13 bases identical to TRBD2. This CDR3 has 15 residues. V trimming: 4 bases; J trimming: 2 bases; junction bases outside the gene matches: 3. Germline V gene sequence: CDR1 SGHNT, CDR2 YYREEE (reference sequence). CDR3 sequence reads: CASSIGLAGAYEQYF. The CDR3 nucleotides read TGTGCCAGCAGCATTGGACTAGCGGGGGCCTACGAGCAGTACTTC. The complete variable domain, with remaining parts taken from reference TRBV5-4 and TRBJ2-7, reads ETGVTQSPTHLIKTRGQQVTLRCSSQSGHNTVSWYQQALGQGPQFIFQYYREEENGRGNFPPRFSGLQFPNYSSELNVNALELDDSALYLCASSIGLAGAYEQYFGPGTRLTVT.

This clone was observed a single time. This chain connects TRBV11-2 to TRBJ2-7, with TRBD1 identical over 8 bases. There are 13 residues in the CDR3. The trim removed 5 bases at V and 3 bases at J, leaving 3 bases unmatched. The V gene's germline CDR1 is SGHAT and CDR2 FQNNGV. The CDR3 coding sequence is TGTGCCAGCAGCCCGGACAGGGTCTACGAGCAGTACTTC. It translates to CASSPDRVYEQYF.

The gene calls are TRBV7-3 and TRBJ2-1, with 8 bases lining up with TRBD1. The ends lost 5 bases at V and 5 bases at J; junction bases unmatched: 8. Germline loops: CDR1 SGHTA, CDR2 FQGTGA. The CDR3 loop spans 15 amino acids. The CDR3: CASSPGGALHNEQFF. CDR3 in DNA: TGTGCCAGCAGCCCAGGGGGCGCGCTACACAATGAGCAGTTCTTC.

To note about this clone: Other DNA sequences within the sample encode an identical CDR3. The chain couples TRBV27 to TRBJ1-1; D gene uncertain. Germline CDR1 MNHEY, CDR2 SMNVEV (reference sequence). With 5 bases removed from V and 4 bases from J, the gap between germline ends came to 11 bases. This CDR3 has 13 amino acids. CDR3 in amino acids: CASSLRGSTEAFF. Written as DNA, the CDR3 is TGTGCCAGCAGTCTCCGGGGAAGCACTGAAGCTTTCTTT.

CDR3 in amino acids: CASSGREKSYNEQFF. CDR3 bases: TGTGCCAGCAGCGGACGGGAGAAGAGCTACAATGAGCAGTTCTTC. The rearrangement uses TRBV9 and TRBJ2-1; possibly TRBD2 for D (6 bases). The CDR3 is made up of 15 amino acids. CDR1 and CDR2 from the germline V gene are SGDLS and YYNGEE. Trimming left V 3 bases short and J 3 bases short, with 13 bases between.

V usage is TRBV6-5 and J usage is TRBJ2-7, with D perhaps matching TRBD1 (5 bases). CDR1 is MNHEY and CDR2 is SVGAGI in the germline V gene. Trimming removed 7 bases at V and 0 bases at J, with 10 bases between. This CDR3 has 13 amino acids. The CDR3: CASTDSNSYEQYF. The CDR3 DNA reads as TGTGCCAGCACCGACAGCAACTCCTACGAGCAGTACTTC.

The chain links TRBV11-1 to TRBJ2-7; 10 positions agree with TRBD1. From germline, CDR1 is SGHAT and CDR2 FQDESV (reference sequence). The CDR3 has 15 amino acids. The trim removed 1 base at V and 2 bases at J, leaving 2 bases unmatched. The CDR3 spells CASSLVGTGAYEQYF. CDR3 DNA: TGTGCCAGCAGCTTAGTGGGGACAGGGGCCTACGAGCAGTACTTC.

This chain links TRBV5-1 with TRBJ2-2, with 10 positions matching TRBD2. The CDR3 is 16 residues long. V dropped 4 bases and J dropped 2; count of bases not matched to a gene: 5. Germline V gene sequence: CDR1 SGHRS, CDR2 YFSETQ. The CDR3 DNA reads as TGCGCCAGCAGCCCCCTAGCGGGGGCCAACACCGGGGAGCTGTTTTTT. This gives the protein CASSPLAGANTGELFF.